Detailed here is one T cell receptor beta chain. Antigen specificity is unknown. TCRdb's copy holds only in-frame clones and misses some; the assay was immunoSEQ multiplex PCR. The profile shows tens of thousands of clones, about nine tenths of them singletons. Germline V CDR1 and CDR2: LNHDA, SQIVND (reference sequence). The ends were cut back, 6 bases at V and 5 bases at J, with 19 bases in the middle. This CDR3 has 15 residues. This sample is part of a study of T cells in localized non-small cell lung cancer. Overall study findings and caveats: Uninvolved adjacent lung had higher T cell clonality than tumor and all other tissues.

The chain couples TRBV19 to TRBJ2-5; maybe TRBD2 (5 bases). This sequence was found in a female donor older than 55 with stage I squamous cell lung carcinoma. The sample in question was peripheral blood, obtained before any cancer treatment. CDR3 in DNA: TGTGCCAGTAGCTTTCAGTCCGGGGTTGGGGAGACCCAGTACTTC. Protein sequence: CASSFQSGVGETQYF.